Listed below are T cell receptor beta chains from one sample, sequenced in a study of shared clonotypes between healthy human individuals. Assay used: immunoSEQ multiplex PCR; TCRdb lists only in-frame clones, some missing. The profile shows some 1 million clones, around 76% of them singletons. Sequenced input: memory CD4+ T cells sorted from blood. These receptors all come from a young man in good health. Each CDR3 is given without its conserved first and last residue. A D gene is named only where the DNA matches it firmly.

V gene: TRBV5-1
D gene: NA
J gene: TRBJ2-1
CDR3 protein: ASSLTNPSSYNEQF

V gene: TRBV7-7
D gene: TRBD1
J gene: TRBJ1-4
CDR3 protein: ASSLEDRGTEKLF

V gene: TRBV11-2
D gene: NA
J gene: TRBJ1-2
CDR3 protein: ASSLGGSSTNYGYT

V gene: TRBV6-1
D gene: NA
J gene: TRBJ1-2
CDR3 protein: ASSEGREGYGYT

V gene: TRBV30
D gene: NA
J gene: TRBJ1-1
CDR3 protein: AWSQQGRTEAF

V gene: TRBV6-5
D gene: NA
J gene: TRBJ2-5
CDR3 protein: ASSYSSQETQY

V gene: TRBV5-1
D gene: NA
J gene: TRBJ1-2
CDR3 protein: ASSSRIYREAGYT

V gene: TRBV19
D gene: TRBD2
J gene: TRBJ2-5
CDR3 protein: ASRASGGYQETQY

V gene: TRBV11-2
D gene: NA
J gene: TRBJ2-7
CDR3 protein: ASSLERGINEQY

V gene: TRBV30
D gene: NA
J gene: TRBJ2-5
CDR3 protein: AWSVILAETQY

V gene: TRBV2
D gene: TRBD1
J gene: TRBJ2-2
CDR3 protein: ASSATTGGGELF

V gene: TRBV21-1
D gene: NA
J gene: TRBJ1-1
CDR3 protein: ASSKTRPGYDTEAF

V gene: TRBV5-1
D gene: TRBD1
J gene: TRBJ1-1
CDR3 protein: ASSLTGEYNTEAF

V gene: TRBV27
D gene: TRBD1
J gene: TRBJ1-4
CDR3 protein: ASSPGTAINEKLF

V gene: TRBV6-5
D gene: TRBD1
J gene: TRBJ1-4
CDR3 protein: ATATGGNEKLF

V gene: TRBV9
D gene: NA
J gene: TRBJ1-5
CDR3 protein: ASSAQGLDNQPQH

V gene: TRBV7-9
D gene: NA
J gene: TRBJ1-6
CDR3 protein: ASSPPGGYNSPLH

V gene: TRBV6-5
D gene: TRBD1
J gene: TRBJ2-3
CDR3 protein: ASRLGTATDTQY

V gene: TRBV4-1
D gene: NA
J gene: TRBJ2-3
CDR3 protein: ASSLPSVSTDTQY

V gene: TRBV5-1
D gene: NA
J gene: TRBJ2-2
CDR3 protein: ASSPQGGTKVGELF

V gene: TRBV29-1
D gene: NA
J gene: TRBJ1-1
CDR3 protein: SVNRADTEAF

V gene: TRBV30
D gene: NA
J gene: TRBJ1-1
CDR3 protein: AWTDSYTEAF

V gene: TRBV25-1
D gene: NA
J gene: TRBJ1-2
CDR3 protein: ASSESGPRNYGYT

V gene: TRBV9
D gene: NA
J gene: TRBJ2-1
CDR3 protein: ASSVVSFHEQF

V gene: TRBV4-1
D gene: NA
J gene: TRBJ1-2
CDR3 protein: ASSQTQGGWANYGYT

V gene: TRBV29-1
D gene: NA
J gene: TRBJ2-3
CDR3 protein: SVASDTQY

V gene: TRBV7-9
D gene: NA
J gene: TRBJ1-2
CDR3 protein: ASSSEYMRGWIYGYT

V gene: TRBV2
D gene: NA
J gene: TRBJ1-3
CDR3 protein: ASSGQENTIY

V gene: TRBV28
D gene: NA
J gene: TRBJ1-1
CDR3 protein: ASSLQTGLNTEAF

V gene: TRBV21-1
D gene: NA
J gene: TRBJ1-1
CDR3 protein: ASSAARPPGQGAWGWTEAF

V gene: TRBV19
D gene: NA
J gene: TRBJ1-2
CDR3 protein: ASSKYYGYT

V gene: TRBV18
D gene: NA
J gene: TRBJ1-2
CDR3 protein: ASSSAGGNYGYT

V gene: TRBV2
D gene: TRBD1
J gene: TRBJ2-1
CDR3 protein: ASTRLQGPGNNEQF

V gene: TRBV5-1
D gene: NA
J gene: TRBJ1-5
CDR3 protein: ASSLDGDSNQPQH

V gene: TRBV4-1
D gene: NA
J gene: TRBJ2-2
CDR3 protein: ASSQEGFRAGWLF

V gene: TRBV19
D gene: NA
J gene: TRBJ1-5
CDR3 protein: ASSLASGGNQPQH

V gene: TRBV30
D gene: NA
J gene: NA
CDR3 protein: AWNRGGDEQY

V gene: TRBV5-1
D gene: NA
J gene: TRBJ2-1
CDR3 protein: ASSLMNEQF

V gene: TRBV30
D gene: NA
J gene: TRBJ1-2
CDR3 protein: AWSRGSWAGYT

V gene: TRBV5-1
D gene: NA
J gene: TRBJ2-7
CDR3 protein: ASSSTNPSYEQY

V gene: TRBV19
D gene: NA
J gene: TRBJ1-2
CDR3 protein: ASSTTYGNGYGYT

V gene: TRBV28
D gene: TRBD1
J gene: TRBJ2-7
CDR3 protein: ASSSPGQYSSYEQY

V gene: TRBV6-5
D gene: TRBD2
J gene: TRBJ2-1
CDR3 protein: ASSRIAGYNEQF

V gene: TRBV6-5
D gene: NA
J gene: TRBJ1-2
CDR3 protein: ASRGDRNYGYT

V gene: TRBV11-2
D gene: TRBD1
J gene: TRBJ2-5
CDR3 protein: ASSPSYRGQETQY

V gene: TRBV6-6
D gene: NA
J gene: TRBJ2-3
CDR3 protein: ASSYFASADTQY

V gene: TRBV30
D gene: NA
J gene: TRBJ2-1
CDR3 protein: AWSVGPKQF

V gene: TRBV5-1
D gene: TRBD1
J gene: TRBJ1-6
CDR3 protein: ASSPEAGQKNSPLH

V gene: TRBV7-2
D gene: NA
J gene: TRBJ2-7
CDR3 protein: ASSPTPDGGYSYEQY

V gene: TRBV9
D gene: TRBD1
J gene: TRBJ1-4
CDR3 protein: ASSGGTGGNEKLF

V gene: TRBV5-1
D gene: NA
J gene: TRBJ2-5
CDR3 protein: ASSLGYDRQETQY

V gene: TRBV2
D gene: TRBD2
J gene: TRBJ2-1
CDR3 protein: ASGTIHGNEQF

V gene: TRBV5-1
D gene: TRBD2
J gene: TRBJ2-1
CDR3 protein: ASSSGLAGYNEQF

V gene: TRBV6-1
D gene: NA
J gene: TRBJ1-6
CDR3 protein: ASWQGNSYNSPLH

V gene: TRBV11-3
D gene: TRBD2
J gene: TRBJ2-1
CDR3 protein: ASSLTSGGMGEQF

V gene: TRBV7-9
D gene: TRBD2
J gene: TRBJ2-5
CDR3 protein: ASSLKLGLAGKETQY

V gene: TRBV19
D gene: NA
J gene: TRBJ1-2
CDR3 protein: ASRKREGDGYT